Listed below are T cell receptor beta chains from one sample, sequenced in a study of CD4 T cells in relation to SARS-CoV-2 and coronaviruses. This table comes from immunoSEQ multiplex PCR, and its TCRdb copy is limited to in-frame clones, with some not included. Of some 65,000 clones listed, 75% to 90% are singletons. The material sequenced was memory CD4+ T cells from PBMCs. Receptor source: a human donor in good health. CDR3s include the opening cysteine and the closing phenylalanine or tryptophan. D genes are given only for firm matches. Clone size is not always given. Where it is, it says once, few, many or a class for expanded clones.

V,D,length,size,J,DNA,CDR3
TRBV5-4,TRBD1,15,once,TRBJ2-5,TGTGCCAGCAGCTTGGACAGGGGGCGGAGGGAGACCCAGTACTTC,CASSLDRGRRETQYF
TRBV18,-,14,-,TRBJ2-2,TGTGCCAGCTCACCAGGGGCGAACACCGGGGAGCTGTTTTTT,CASSPGANTGELFF
TRBV7-8,-,15,-,TRBJ1-2,TGTGCCAGCAGCTTAGATTACGGGACGTCCTATGGCTACACCTTC,CASSLDYGTSYGYTF
TRBV6-5,-,14,-,TRBJ1-2,TGTGCCAGCAGTCCGGGAAGGCAAAGCTATGGCTACACCTTC,CASSPGRQSYGYTF
TRBV6-6,-,15,-,TRBJ1-5,TGTGCCAGCAGTTGGCGCTCAGGGATCAATCAGCCCCAGCATTTT,CASSWRSGINQPQHF
TRBV12-5,TRBD1,15,-,TRBJ2-1,TGTGCTAGTGGTTTGGCCCCGACAGGGTCCAATGAGCAGTTCTTC,CASGLAPTGSNEQFF
TRBV18,-,13,few,TRBJ2-3,TGTGCCAGCTCACCAACAGGGACAGATACGCAGTATTTT,CASSPTGTDTQYF
TRBV6-5,-,12,few,TRBJ1-1,TGTGCCAGCAGCAGGGGAGGTACTGAAGCTTTCTTT,CASSRGGTEAFF
TRBV7-3,-,13,-,TRBJ2-3,TGTGCCAGCAGCCCCACGGGATCAGATACGCAGTATTTT,CASSPTGSDTQYF
TRBV19,-,13,-,TRBJ2-7,TGTGCCAGTAGTAGGGGGATCTCCTACGAGCAGTACTTC,CASSRGISYEQYF
TRBV7-9,-,14,-,TRBJ2-3,TGTGCCAGCAGCTTAATGGGGGGCACAGATACGCAGTATTTT,CASSLMGGTDTQYF
TRBV3-1/TRBV3-2,TRBD1,15,-,TRBJ1-1,TGTGCCAGCAGCCTGGGACAGGGGATTGACACTGAAGCTTTCTTT,CASSLGQGIDTEAFF
TRBV3-1/TRBV3-2,TRBD1,17,-,TRBJ1-6,TGTGCCAGCAGCCAGGATGGGTGGGGACAGGATAATTCACCCCTCCACTTT,CASSQDGWGQDNSPLHF
TRBV19,TRBD2,15,once,TRBJ2-7,TGTGCCAGTAGTATACGGGGGGGCTTTAACTACGAGCAGTACTTC,CASSIRGGFNYEQYF
TRBV5-1,TRBD1,14,-,TRBJ1-6,TGCGCCAGCAGACCCGACAGGGTGGATTCACCCCTCCACTTT,CASRPDRVDSPLHF
TRBV7-3,TRBD2,14,-,TRBJ2-1,TGTGCCAGCAGCTCCTCTAGCGGGAGTAATGAGCAGTTCTTC,CASSSSSGSNEQFF
TRBV30,-,14,-,TRBJ2-3,TGTGCCTGGAGTCAGAGCGGAGGGGGGCTTACGCAGTATTTT,CAWSQSGGGLTQYF
TRBV10-1,-,14,-,TRBJ1-1,TGCGCCAGCAGTCCCGCAGGGGTGAACACTGAAGCTTTCTTT,CASSPAGVNTEAFF
TRBV29-1,TRBD1,11,-,TRBJ2-7,TGCAGCGTTCAGGGGGCCTACGAGCAGTACTTC,CSVQGAYEQYF
TRBV5-4,TRBD2,15,once,TRBJ2-7,TGTGCCAGCAGCCGAGTTAGCGGGAGCTCCTACGAGCAGTACTTC,CASSRVSGSSYEQYF
TRBV7-3,-,13,-,TRBJ1-1,TGTGCCAGCAGCTTACAGTTGAACACTGAAGCTTTCTTT,CASSLQLNTEAFF
TRBV9,TRBD1,20,-,TRBJ1-5,TGTGCCAGCAGCGTATATTCTCACATCCGGGACAGTCTTAGCAATCAGCCCCAGCATTTT,CASSVYSHIRDSLSNQPQHF
TRBV28,-,15,-,TRBJ1-5,TGTGCCAGCAGTTTAGGGGGAAACAGCAATCAGCCCCAGCATTTT,CASSLGGNSNQPQHF
TRBV2,-,14,-,TRBJ2-3,TGTGCCAGCAGAGCCGGGGACCGCACAGATACGCAGTATTTT,CASRAGDRTDTQYF
TRBV2,-,16,-,TRBJ1-5,TGTGCCAGCAGTGAAATGGATTGGGGAAGCAATCAGCCCCAGCATTTT,CASSEMDWGSNQPQHF
TRBV29-1,-,12,-,TRBJ2-3,TGCAGCGTTGGGGGGGTGGGAGATACGCAGTATTTT,CSVGGVGDTQYF
TRBV6-1,-,15,-,TRBJ2-3,TGTGCCAGCAGTGAGCTCCTCGGACAGATAGATACGCAGTATTTT,CASSELLGQIDTQYF
TRBV5-1,-,15,-,TRBJ2-1,TGCGCCAGCAGCTTTAGCGGAGGGGGCTACAATGAGCAGTTCTTC,CASSFSGGGYNEQFF
TRBV5-4,TRBD2,12,-,TRBJ2-1,TGTGCCAGCAGCTTCGGGGGGAATGAGCAGTTCTTC,CASSFGGNEQFF
TRBV7-8,-,14,once,TRBJ1-2,TGTGCCAGCAGCTTAACGAGATACGGGGATGGCTACACCTTC,CASSLTRYGDGYTF
TRBV5-1,-,15,-,TRBJ2-2,TGCGCCAGCAGCTTGGGGGTAGCTAACACCGGGGAGCTGTTTTTT,CASSLGVANTGELFF
TRBV5-1,TRBD2,17,-,TRBJ2-1,TGCGCCAGCAGCTTGGGGCGGGGGGGGACAACTTACAATGAGCAGTTCTTC,CASSLGRGGTTYNEQFF
TRBV4-1,TRBD2,18,few,TRBJ2-2,TGCGCCAGCAGCCTTACAGGACTAGCGGGGACTAACACCGGGGAGCTGTTTTTT,CASSLTGLAGTNTGELFF
TRBV20-1,-,11,-,TRBJ2-5,TGCAGTGCAACGTACCAAGAGACCCAGTACTTC,CSATYQETQYF
TRBV5-6,-,17,-,TRBJ2-7,TGTGCCAGCAGCTTGGCGGCTCCCCTGTCGGGGATCGACGAGCAGTACTTC,CASSLAAPLSGIDEQYF
TRBV6-2/TRBV6-3,TRBD1,13,-,TRBJ1-2,TGTGCCAGCAGTTGGACAGGGATCAATGGCTACACCTTC,CASSWTGINGYTF
TRBV5-1,-,15,-,TRBJ2-2,TGCGCCAGCAGCATACTAGGGGCGAACACCGGGGAGCTGTTTTTT,CASSILGANTGELFF
TRBV6-5,TRBD2,15,-,TRBJ2-7,TGTGCCAGCAGGCCTTATAGCGGGGGGGCTTACGAGCAGTACTTC,CASRPYSGGAYEQYF
TRBV6-5,-,15,-,TRBJ1-5,TGTGCCAGCAGACCCCCTGGACAAGTCAATCAGCCCCAGCATTTT,CASRPPGQVNQPQHF
TRBV19,TRBD1,14,-,TRBJ1-1,TGTGCCAGTAGTACCTACCAGGGGGACACTGAAGCTTTCTTT,CASSTYQGDTEAFF
TRBV7-3,TRBD2,14,-,TRBJ2-1,TGTGCCAGCAGCTCGGGACTACATAACAATGAGCAGTTCTTC,CASSSGLHNNEQFF
TRBV5-1,-,14,-,TRBJ1-6,TGCGCCAGCAGCTTGGGACAGGCAAATTCACCCCTCCACTTT,CASSLGQANSPLHF
TRBV7-2,-,13,-,TRBJ1-2,TGTGCCAGCAGCCCACAGGCTAACTATGGCTACACCTTC,CASSPQANYGYTF
TRBV24-1,-,16,once,TRBJ2-3,TGTGCCACCAGTGATTTCGCCCCCGGCGGGGGCGATACGCAGTATTTT,CATSDFAPGGGDTQYF
TRBV10-2,TRBD2,17,-,TRBJ2-1,TGCGCCAGCAGTGAAAGGGGAACTAGCGGGATAAGGGGTGAGCAGTTCTTC,CASSERGTSGIRGEQFF
TRBV7-9,-,14,-,TRBJ2-2,TGTGCCAGCAGCTCGTACAGGGACACCGGGGAGCTGTTTTTT,CASSSYRDTGELFF